The 12 T cell receptor beta chains below come from one sample, sequenced in a study of OX40 agonist ivuxolimab in advanced cancers. Clones were sequenced by immunoSEQ multiplex PCR, and TCRdb holds only the in-frame ones, with some missing. The table lists about 62,000 clones, around 84% of them singletons. The sequencing here drew on CD4+ or CD8+ T cells sorted from blood, taken in a trial of the OX40 agonist ivuxolimab. The receptors stem from an adult with an advanced solid tumor such as melanoma, head and neck, liver or kidney cancer.

The gene calls are TRBV6-4 and TRBJ1-5; 10 nucleotides align to TRBD1. This CDR3 has 16 amino acids. Germline CDR1 and CDR2: MRHNA and SNTAGT. Trimming cost V 5 bases and J 6 bases; bases outside gene matches: 10. In DNA form, the CDR3 reads TGTGCCAGCAGTCCACTGACAGGGGGCACGACTCAGCCCCAGCATTTT. Translated: CASSPLTGGTTQPQHF.

V usage is TRBV9 and J usage is TRBJ1-1; 8 bases align to TRBD1. The CDR3 spans 13 residues. The germline gives CDR1 SGDLS, CDR2 YYNGEE. V lost 4 bases to trimming and J lost 4 bases; unmatched junction nucleotides: 3. The CDR3 sequence is CASSQDRATEAFF. CDR3 nucleotides: TGTGCCAGCAGCCAGGACAGGGCCACTGAAGCTTTCTTT.

The chain is built from TRBV5-1 and TRBJ1-2; 7 bases agree with TRBD1. The CDR3 extends over 14 amino acids. Germline V gives CDR1 SGHRS, CDR2 YFSETQ. The V and J ends lost 4 bases and 13 bases, in that order; junction bases with no gene match: 16. The CDR3 loop reads CASSALSSRTGGTF. The CDR3 DNA reads TGCGCCAGCAGCGCCCTGAGTTCCAGGACAGGAGGCACCTTC.

The genes are TRBV10-2 and TRBJ2-1, with 8 bases matching TRBD1. The J segment lost 5 bases and the V segment lost 6 bases, leaving 6 bases of the junction unmatched. CDR1 is WSHSY, CDR2 SAAADI, per germline. There are 14 residues in the CDR3. CDR3 amino acids: CASREDRVNNEQFF. The DNA of the CDR3 is TGCGCCAGCAGGGAGGACAGGGTTAACAATGAGCAGTTCTTC.

The chain uses TRBV5-6 and TRBJ2-7; 10 bases align to TRBD2. Unmatched junction bases numbered 10, after V lost 6 bases and J lost 4 bases. The CDR3 loop spans 15 amino acids. In germline, CDR1 is SGHDT, CDR2 YYEEEE. CDR3 sequence reads: CASIRLAGGLYEQYF. As DNA, the CDR3 is TGTGCCAGCATACGACTAGCGGGTGGTTTATACGAGCAGTACTTC.

The V gene is TRBV5-4, the J gene TRBJ2-2; 7 positions agree with TRBD2. CDR1 SGHNT and CDR2 YYREEE come from the germline V gene (reference sequence). The junction had 4 bases not matched to a gene; V was cut back by 4 bases and J by 1 base. CDR3 length: 15 residues. The chain's CDR3 is CASSGRAGNTGELFF. CDR3 coding DNA: TGTGCCAGCAGCGGGAGGGCAGGGAACACCGGGGAGCTGTTTTTT.

This sequence joins TRBV2 and TRBJ1-3; the D is unclear. The CDR3 consists of 12 residues. Germline V gene data show CDR1 as SNHLY and CDR2 as FYNNEI. Trimming stripped 2 bases from V and 7 bases from J, with 6 bases between. Here the CDR3 reads CASSELSNTIYF. The CDR3 nucleotides read TGTGCCAGCAGTGAATTAAGTAACACCATATATTTT.

The chain is built from TRBV15 and TRBJ1-5, with TRBD1 as a possible D gene (6 bases). Trimming stripped 2 bases from V and 3 bases from J, with 11 bases between. In germline, CDR1 is LNHNV, CDR2 YYDKDF (reference sequence). There are 15 residues in the CDR3. The CDR3 nucleotides read TGTGCCACCAGCAGACCGGACAGACTCAATCAGCCCCAGCATTTT. Amino acids: CATSRPDRLNQPQHF.

DNA for the CDR3: TGTGCCAGTAGCCCTGTCGGAGGAACGACCTACAATGAGCAGTTCTTC. It translates to CASSPVGGTTYNEQFF. The V and J genes are TRBV19 and TRBJ2-1, with D possibly TRBD2 on 5 matching bases. The CDR3 is 16 amino acids. The V end was cut by 6 bases, the J end by 2 bases, with 17 bases between. Germline loops: CDR1 LNHDA, CDR2 SQIVND (reference sequence).

The chain employs TRBV9 and TRBJ2-7; D is perhaps TRBD1 (5 bases). This CDR3 has 15 amino acids. With 4 bases removed from V and 6 bases from J, the gap between germline ends came to 20 bases. The germline CDR1 and CDR2 sequences are SGDLS and YYNGEE. Here the CDR3 reads CASSPRVVGEAEQYF. CDR3 in DNA: TGTGCCAGCAGCCCCAGGGTGGTTGGGGAAGCCGAGCAGTACTTC.

V is TRBV19 and J is TRBJ2-3, with 8 bases lining up with TRBD2. Per the germline V gene, CDR1 is LNHDA and CDR2 is SQIVND (reference sequence). With V trimmed by 8 bases and J by 0 bases, 7 bases remained unmatched. The CDR3 is made up of 15 amino acids. The CDR3: CASRGGTFSTDTQYF. The CDR3 nucleotides read TGTGCCAGTCGCGGGGGGACCTTTAGCACAGATACGCAGTATTTT.

The CDR3 coding sequence is TGTGCCAGCAGCGTAGGGGACAGGGGAGTATACAATGAGCAGTTCTTC. It is translated as CASSVGDRGVYNEQFF. This chain joins TRBV9 and TRBJ2-1; 10 bases are shared with TRBD1. Germline V gene sequence: CDR1 SGDLS, CDR2 YYNGEE. This CDR3 spans 16 amino acids. With 0 bases clipped from V and 4 bases from J, the junction kept 4 bases outside the gene matches.